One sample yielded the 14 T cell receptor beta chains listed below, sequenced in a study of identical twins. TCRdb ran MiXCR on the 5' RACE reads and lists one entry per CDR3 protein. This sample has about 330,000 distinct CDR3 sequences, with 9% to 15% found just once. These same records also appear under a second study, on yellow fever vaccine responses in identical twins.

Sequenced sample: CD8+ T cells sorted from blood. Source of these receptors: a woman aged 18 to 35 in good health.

CDR3 nucleotide sequence: TGCGCCAGCAGCCAAGATTGGGGGCGGGGGGACGAGCAGTACGTC. It specifies CASSQDWGRGDEQYV. The chain joins TRBV4-1 to TRBJ2-7, with TRBD2 matching 8 bases. V lost 0 bases, J lost 5 bases, and 6 bases stayed unmatched. From germline, CDR1 is MGHRA and CDR2 YSYEKL. The CDR3 totals 15 residues.

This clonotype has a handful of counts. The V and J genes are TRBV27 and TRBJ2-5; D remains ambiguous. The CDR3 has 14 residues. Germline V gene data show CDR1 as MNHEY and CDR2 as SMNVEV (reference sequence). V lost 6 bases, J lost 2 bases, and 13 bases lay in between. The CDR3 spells CASSPLERQETQYF. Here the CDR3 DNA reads TGTGCCAGCAGCCCCCTGGAGAGACAAGAGACCCAGTACTTC.

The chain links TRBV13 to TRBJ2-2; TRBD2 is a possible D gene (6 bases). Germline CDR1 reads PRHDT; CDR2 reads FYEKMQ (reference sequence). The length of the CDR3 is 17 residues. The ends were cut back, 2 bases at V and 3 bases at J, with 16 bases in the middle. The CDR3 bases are TGTGCCAGCAGCTTATCCCAGCGGGTCCTCGACACCGGGGAGCTGTTTTTT. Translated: CASSLSQRVLDTGELFF.

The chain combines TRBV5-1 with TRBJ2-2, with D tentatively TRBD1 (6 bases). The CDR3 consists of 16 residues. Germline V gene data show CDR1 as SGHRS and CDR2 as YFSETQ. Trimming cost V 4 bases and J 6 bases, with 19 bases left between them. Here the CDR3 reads CASSPPNRESAGELFF. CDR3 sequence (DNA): TGCGCCAGCAGCCCACCCAACAGGGAAAGCGCCGGGGAGCTGTTTTTT. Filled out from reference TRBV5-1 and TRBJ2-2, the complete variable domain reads KAGVTQTPRYLIKTRGQQVTLSCSPISGHRSVSWYQQTPGQGLQFLFEYFSETQRNKGNFPGRFSGRQFSNSRSEMNVSTLELGDSALYLCASSPPNRESAGELFFGEGSRLTVL.

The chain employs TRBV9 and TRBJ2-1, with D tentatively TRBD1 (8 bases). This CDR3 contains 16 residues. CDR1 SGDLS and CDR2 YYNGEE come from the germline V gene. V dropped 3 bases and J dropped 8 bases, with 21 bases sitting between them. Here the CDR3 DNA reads TGTGCCAGCAGCGAGGGGGGGGGACAGGCAGTTGATGAGCAGTTCTTC. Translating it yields CASSEGGGQAVDEQFF.

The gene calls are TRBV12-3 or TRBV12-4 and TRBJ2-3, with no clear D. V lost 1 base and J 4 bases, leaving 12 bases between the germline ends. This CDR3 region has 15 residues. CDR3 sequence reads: CASSLGVSPADTQYF. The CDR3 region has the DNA TGTGCCAGCAGTTTAGGGGTTTCCCCAGCAGATACGCAGTATTTT.

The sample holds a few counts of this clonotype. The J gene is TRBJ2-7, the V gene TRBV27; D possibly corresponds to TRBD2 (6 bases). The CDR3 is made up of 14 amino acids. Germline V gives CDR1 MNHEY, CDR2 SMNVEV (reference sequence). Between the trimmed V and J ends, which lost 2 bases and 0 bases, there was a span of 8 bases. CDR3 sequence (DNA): TGTGCCAGCAGTTTACTAGCGAACTCCTACGAGCAGTACTTC. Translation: CASSLLANSYEQYF.

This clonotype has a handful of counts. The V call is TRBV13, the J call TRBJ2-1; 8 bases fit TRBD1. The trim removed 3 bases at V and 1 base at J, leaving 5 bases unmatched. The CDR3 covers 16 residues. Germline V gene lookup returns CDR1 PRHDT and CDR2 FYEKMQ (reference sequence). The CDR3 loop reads CASSLGQVESYNEQFF. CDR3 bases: TGTGCCAGCAGCTTGGGACAGGTGGAGTCCTACAATGAGCAGTTCTTC.

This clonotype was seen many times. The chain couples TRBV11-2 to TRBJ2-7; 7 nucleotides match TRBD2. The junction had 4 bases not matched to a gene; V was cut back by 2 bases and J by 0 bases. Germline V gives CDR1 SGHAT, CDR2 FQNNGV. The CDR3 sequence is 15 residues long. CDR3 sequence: CASSLSSGDSYEQYV. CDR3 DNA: TGTGCCAGCAGCTTATCCAGCGGGGACTCCTACGAGCAGTACGTC.

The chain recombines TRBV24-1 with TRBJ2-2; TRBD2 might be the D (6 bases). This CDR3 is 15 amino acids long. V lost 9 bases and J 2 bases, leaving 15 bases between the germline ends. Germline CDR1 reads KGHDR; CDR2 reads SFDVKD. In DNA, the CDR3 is TGTGCCACCGCTCCGTCGGGGGTCAACACCGGGGAGCTGTTTTTT. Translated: CATAPSGVNTGELFF.

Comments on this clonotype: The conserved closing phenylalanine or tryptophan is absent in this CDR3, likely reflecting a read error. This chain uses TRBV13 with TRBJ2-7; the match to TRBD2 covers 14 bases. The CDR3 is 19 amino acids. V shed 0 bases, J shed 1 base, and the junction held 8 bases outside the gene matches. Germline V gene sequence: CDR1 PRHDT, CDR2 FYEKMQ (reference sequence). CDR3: CASSLGRGLAGVGSYEQYL. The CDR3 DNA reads TGTGCCAGCAGCTTAGGCCGGGGACTAGCGGGAGTCGGGTCCTACGAGCAGTACTTA.

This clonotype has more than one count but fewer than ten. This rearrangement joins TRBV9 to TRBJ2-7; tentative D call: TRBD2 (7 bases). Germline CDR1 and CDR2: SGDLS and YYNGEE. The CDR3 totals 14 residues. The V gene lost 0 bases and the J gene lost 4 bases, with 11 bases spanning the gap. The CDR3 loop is CASSVGGGRYEQYF. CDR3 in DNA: TGTGCCAGCAGCGTAGGGGGGGGCCGGTACGAGCAGTACTTC.

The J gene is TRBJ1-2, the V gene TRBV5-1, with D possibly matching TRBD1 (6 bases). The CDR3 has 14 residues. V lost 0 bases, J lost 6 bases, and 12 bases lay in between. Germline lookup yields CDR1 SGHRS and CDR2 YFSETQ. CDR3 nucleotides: TGCGCCAGCAGCTTGGAACCACAGGGAAATGGCTACACCTTC. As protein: CASSLEPQGNGYTF. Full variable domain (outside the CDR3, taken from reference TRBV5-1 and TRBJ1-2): KAGVTQTPRYLIKTRGQQVTLSCSPISGHRSVSWYQQTPGQGLQFLFEYFSETQRNKGNFPGRFSGRQFSNSRSEMNVSTLELGDSALYLCASSLEPQGNGYTFGSGTRLTVV.

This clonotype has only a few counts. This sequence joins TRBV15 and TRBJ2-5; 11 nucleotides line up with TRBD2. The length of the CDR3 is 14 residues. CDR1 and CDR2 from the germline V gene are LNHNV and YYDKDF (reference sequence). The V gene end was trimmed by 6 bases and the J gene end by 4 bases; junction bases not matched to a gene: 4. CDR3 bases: TGTGCCACCAGTGGGGGGACTAGCGGAGAGACCCAGTACTTC. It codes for CATSGGTSGETQYF.